These 12 T cell receptor beta chains were all obtained from the same sample, sequenced in a study of blood T cell repertoires in COVID-19. The assay was immunoSEQ multiplex PCR, and TCRdb's table has in-frame clones only and misses some. The repertoire holds approximately 170,000 clones, with approximately 79% as singletons. The sample consisted of PBMCs or T cells enriched from blood (not recorded which). Source of these receptors: a woman in her seventies in a cohort exposed to, infected with or recovered from COVID-19 (not recorded which).

This sequence joins TRBV5-1 and TRBJ2-1, with 11 positions matching TRBD2. The CDR3 spans 17 residues. The ends lost 5 bases at V and 5 bases at J; junction bases unmatched: 12. CDR1 is SGHRS and CDR2 is YFSETQ in the germline V gene. CDR3 in amino acids: CASSSPTSGSMDNEQFF. DNA of the CDR3: TGCGCCAGCAGTTCCCCTACTAGCGGGAGTATGGACAATGAGCAGTTCTTC.

The chain employs TRBV11-1 and TRBJ2-1; D remains ambiguous. Germline V gene lookup returns CDR1 SGHAT and CDR2 FQDESV (reference sequence). CDR3 length: 15 residues. V was cut by 0 bases and J by 4 bases, with 10 bases left in between. The CDR3 sequence: CASSLALTPYNEQFF. The CDR3 DNA reads as TGTGCCAGCAGCTTAGCGCTAACTCCATACAATGAGCAGTTCTTC.

V and J are TRBV5-1 and TRBJ2-1; TRBD1 agrees at 11 bases. Germline CDR1 and CDR2: SGHRS and YFSETQ. The CDR3 has 16 residues. V dropped 4 bases and J dropped 4; count of bases not matched to a gene: 7. DNA for the CDR3: TGCGCCAGCAGCCGTTGGACAGGGGGCACGTACAATGAGCAGTTCTTC. Its protein is CASSRWTGGTYNEQFF. The variable domain in full, completed from reference TRBV5-1 and TRBJ2-1, reads KAGVTQTPRYLIKTRGQQVTLSCSPISGHRSVSWYQQTPGQGLQFLFEYFSETQRNKGNFPGRFSGRQFSNSRSEMNVSTLELGDSALYLCASSRWTGGTYNEQFFGPGTRLTVL.

This chain connects TRBV7-2 to TRBJ2-5, with 7 bases identical to TRBD1. The J segment lost 0 bases and the V segment lost 0 bases, leaving 10 bases of the junction unmatched. From germline, CDR1 is SGHTA and CDR2 FQGNSA. The CDR3 runs 18 residues. The chain's CDR3 is CASSLAGRVTGYQETQYF. CDR3 nucleotides: TGTGCCAGCAGCTTAGCGGGGAGAGTGACAGGGTACCAAGAGACCCAGTACTTC.

This clone was counted ten times or more. This rearrangement joins TRBV3-1 (or the pseudogene TRBV3-2) to TRBJ2-6; TRBD1 agrees at 7 bases. CDR1 is LGHDT and CDR2 is YNNKEL in the germline V gene (reference sequence). The J segment lost 1 base and the V segment lost 3 bases, leaving 15 bases of the junction unmatched. The CDR3 runs 20 residues. CDR3 coding DNA: TGTGCCAGCAGCCAGGCGACAGGGATCGATTCCGGATCTGGGGCCAACGTCCTGACTTTC. It translates to CASSQATGIDSGSGANVLTF.

The V call is TRBV7-8, the J call TRBJ2-1; TRBD2 matches at 11 bases. Germline V gives CDR1 SGHVS, CDR2 FQNEAQ. This CDR3 is built from 16 residues. V trimming: 5 bases; J trimming: 10 bases; junction bases outside the gene matches: 13. The CDR3 bases are TGTGCCAGCAGCCCATGGCCACTAGCGGGAGCATGGGAGCAGTTCTTC. Encoded protein: CASSPWPLAGAWEQFF.

The genes are TRBV7-8 and TRBJ1-2, with D possibly being TRBD1 (5 bases). Per the germline V gene, CDR1 is SGHVS and CDR2 is FQNEAQ. Trimming shortened V by 4 bases and J by 3 bases, and 15 bases separated the two germline ends. The CDR3 is made up of 15 amino acids. The CDR3 sequence: CASSSMGGSYYGYTF. The CDR3 DNA is TGTGCCAGCAGCTCCATGGGGGGGTCTTACTATGGCTACACCTTC.

The chain links TRBV11-2 to TRBJ2-1; the D gene is possibly TRBD2 (5 bases). With 5 bases removed from V and 4 bases from J, the gap between germline ends came to 21 bases. The CDR3 runs 17 residues. CDR1 is SGHAT and CDR2 is FQNNGV in the germline V gene. CDR3 nucleotides: TGTGCCAGCAGCCCACTAGTCAGGATGTGGTCTTACAATGAGCAGTTCTTC. Its protein product is CASSPLVRMWSYNEQFF. The full variable domain, in which reference TRBV11-2 and TRBJ2-1 provide the parts outside the CDR3, is EAGVAQSPRYKIIEKRQSVAFWCNPISGHATLYWYQQILGQGPKLLIQFQNNGVVDDSQLPKDRFSAERLKGVDSTLKIQPAKLEDSAVYLCASSPLVRMWSYNEQFFGPGTRLTVL.

The chain employs TRBV10-3 and TRBJ2-6; TRBD1 might be the D (6 bases). The CDR3 is 14 residues long. V was cut by 8 bases and J by 2 bases, with 10 bases left in between. The germline gives CDR1 ENHRY, CDR2 SYGVKD. CDR3 in amino acids: CAIGAGAGANVLTF. CDR3 bases: TGTGCCATCGGGGCAGGGGCTGGGGCCAACGTCCTGACTTTC.

CDR3 sequence (DNA): TGTGCCAGCAGCTTAGTAGCGGGGCGATATAACTATGGCTACACCTTC. It is translated as CASSLVAGRYNYGYTF. The chain uses TRBV7-2 and TRBJ1-2, with a weak D call TRBD1 (5 bases). This CDR3 is built from 16 residues. Trimming removed 1 base at V and 1 base at J, with 13 bases between. The germline CDR1 and CDR2 sequences are SGHTA and FQGNSA.

The chain employs TRBV28 and TRBJ2-2; 11 bases agree with TRBD2. This CDR3 region has 16 residues. With V trimmed by 6 bases and J by 7 bases, 10 bases remained unmatched. Germline loops: CDR1 MDHEN, CDR2 SYDVKM. The CDR3 DNA reads as TGTGCCAGCAGCACAGCGGCTAGCGGGAGGAACGGGGAGCTGTTTTTT. This translates into CASSTAASGRNGELFF. Filled out from reference TRBV28 and TRBJ2-2, the complete variable domain reads DVKVTQSSRYLVKRTGEKVFLECVQDMDHENMFWYRQDPGLGLRLIYFSYDVKMKEKGDIPEGYSVSREKKERFSLILESASTNQTSMYLCASSTAASGRNGELFFGEGSRLTVL.

The J gene is TRBJ1-6, the V gene TRBV10-3; D not certain. Deletions cut 11 bases from V and 7 bases from J, with 12 bases between. The CDR3 extends over 12 amino acids. The germline V gene has CDR1 ENHRY and CDR2 SYGVKD. CDR3 region: CAAEGGNSPLHF. The CDR3 nucleotides are TGTGCCGCGGAGGGCGGGAATTCACCCCTCCACTTT.